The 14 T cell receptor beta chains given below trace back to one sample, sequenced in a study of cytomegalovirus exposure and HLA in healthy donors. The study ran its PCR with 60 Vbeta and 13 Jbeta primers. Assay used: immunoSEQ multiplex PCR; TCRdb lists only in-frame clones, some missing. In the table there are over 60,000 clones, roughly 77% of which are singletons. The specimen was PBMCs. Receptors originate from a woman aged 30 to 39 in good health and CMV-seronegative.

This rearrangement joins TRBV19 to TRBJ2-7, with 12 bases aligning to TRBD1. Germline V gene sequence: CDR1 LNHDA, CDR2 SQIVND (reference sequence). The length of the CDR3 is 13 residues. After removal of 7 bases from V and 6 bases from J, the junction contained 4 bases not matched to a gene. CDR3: CASKGQGAGEQYF. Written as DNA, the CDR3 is TGTGCCAGTAAGGGACAGGGGGCTGGCGAGCAGTACTTC.

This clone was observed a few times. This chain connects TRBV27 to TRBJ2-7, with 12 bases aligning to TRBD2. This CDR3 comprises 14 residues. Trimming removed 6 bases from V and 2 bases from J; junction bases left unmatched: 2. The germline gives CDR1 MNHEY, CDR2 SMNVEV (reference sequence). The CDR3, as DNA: TGTGCCAGCAGCGGACTAGCGGGGCCCTACGAGCAGTACTTC. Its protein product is CASSGLAGPYEQYF.

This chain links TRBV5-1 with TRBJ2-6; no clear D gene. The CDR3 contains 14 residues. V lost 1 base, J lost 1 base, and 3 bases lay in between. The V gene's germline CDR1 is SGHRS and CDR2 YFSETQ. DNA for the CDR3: TGCGCCAGCAGCTTGTATTCTGGGGCCAACGTCCTGACTTTC. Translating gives CASSLYSGANVLTF. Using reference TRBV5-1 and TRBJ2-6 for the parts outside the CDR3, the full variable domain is KAGVTQTPRYLIKTRGQQVTLSCSPISGHRSVSWYQQTPGQGLQFLFEYFSETQRNKGNFPGRFSGRQFSNSRSEMNVSTLELGDSALYLCASSLYSGANVLTFGAGSRLTVL.

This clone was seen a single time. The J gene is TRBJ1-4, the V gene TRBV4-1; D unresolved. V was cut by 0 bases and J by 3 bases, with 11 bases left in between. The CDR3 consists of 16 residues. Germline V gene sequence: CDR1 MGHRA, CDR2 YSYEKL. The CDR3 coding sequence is TGCGCCAGCAGCCAAGATCCCCGGGAGCCTAATGAAAAACTGTTTTTT. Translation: CASSQDPREPNEKLFF.

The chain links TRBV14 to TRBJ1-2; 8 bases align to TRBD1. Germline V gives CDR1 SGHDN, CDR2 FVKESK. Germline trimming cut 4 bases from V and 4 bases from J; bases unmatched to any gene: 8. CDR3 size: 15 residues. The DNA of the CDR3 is TGTGCCAGCAGCCGCGGATCCGACAGGGGCTATGGCTACACCTTC. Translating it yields CASSRGSDRGYGYTF.

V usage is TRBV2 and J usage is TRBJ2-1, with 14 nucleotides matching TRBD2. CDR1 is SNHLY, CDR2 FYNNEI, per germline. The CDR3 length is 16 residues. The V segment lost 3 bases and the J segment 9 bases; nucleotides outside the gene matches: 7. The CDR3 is CASSETGLAGGGEQFF. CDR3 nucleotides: TGTGCCAGCAGTGAGACTGGACTAGCGGGAGGCGGTGAGCAGTTCTTC.

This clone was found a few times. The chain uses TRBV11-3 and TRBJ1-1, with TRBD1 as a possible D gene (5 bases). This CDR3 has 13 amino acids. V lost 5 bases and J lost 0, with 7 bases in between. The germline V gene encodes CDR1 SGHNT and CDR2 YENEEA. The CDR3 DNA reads TGTGCCAGCAGCGCGACAGTGAACACTGAAGCTTTCTTT. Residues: CASSATVNTEAFF.

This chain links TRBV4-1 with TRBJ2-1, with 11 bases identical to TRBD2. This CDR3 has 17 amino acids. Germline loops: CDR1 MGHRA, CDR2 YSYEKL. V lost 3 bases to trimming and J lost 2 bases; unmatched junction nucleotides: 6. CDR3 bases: TGCGCCAGCAGCCAGGAGAATAGCGGGAGGGCCTACAATGAGCAGTTCTTC. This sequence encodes CASSQENSGRAYNEQFF.

DNA of the CDR3: TGTGCCAGCAGCTTAATGGGACTAGCTACAGATACGCAGTATTTT. Translating it yields CASSLMGLATDTQYF. The chain joins TRBV7-3 to TRBJ2-3, with 9 positions matching TRBD2. This CDR3 comprises 15 residues. CDR1 and CDR2 from the germline V gene are SGHTA and FQGTGA. J lost 3 bases, V lost 1 base, and 2 bases had no gene match.

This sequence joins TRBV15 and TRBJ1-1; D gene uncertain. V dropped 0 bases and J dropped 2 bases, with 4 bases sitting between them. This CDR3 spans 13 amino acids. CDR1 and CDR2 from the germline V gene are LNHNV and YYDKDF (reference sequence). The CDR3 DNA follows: TGTGCCACCAGCAGAGACCCAAACACTGAAGCTTTCTTT. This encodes CATSRDPNTEAFF.

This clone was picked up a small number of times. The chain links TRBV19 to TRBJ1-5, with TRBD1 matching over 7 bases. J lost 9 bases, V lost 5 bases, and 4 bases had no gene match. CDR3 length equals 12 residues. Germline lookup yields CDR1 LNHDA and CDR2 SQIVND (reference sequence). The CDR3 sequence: CASSPGGRPQHF. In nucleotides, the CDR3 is TGTGCCAGTAGTCCAGGGGGGCGGCCCCAGCATTTT.

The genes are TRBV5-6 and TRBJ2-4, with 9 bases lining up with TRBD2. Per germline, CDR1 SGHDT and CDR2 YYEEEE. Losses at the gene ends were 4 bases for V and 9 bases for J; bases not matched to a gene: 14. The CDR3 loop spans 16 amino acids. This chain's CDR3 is CASSTGLASPRGIQYF. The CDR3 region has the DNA TGTGCCAGCAGCACAGGACTAGCGTCCCCAAGGGGCATTCAGTACTTC.

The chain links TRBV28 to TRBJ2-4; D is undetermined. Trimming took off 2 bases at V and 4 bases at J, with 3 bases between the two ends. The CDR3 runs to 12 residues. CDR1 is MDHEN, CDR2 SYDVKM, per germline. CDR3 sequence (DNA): TGTGCCAGCAGTTTAGCGAAAAACATTCAGTACTTC. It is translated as CASSLAKNIQYF. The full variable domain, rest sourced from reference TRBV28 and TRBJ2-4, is DVKVTQSSRYLVKRTGEKVFLECVQDMDHENMFWYRQDPGLGLRLIYFSYDVKMKEKGDIPEGYSVSREKKERFSLILESASTNQTSMYLCASSLAKNIQYFGAGTRLSVL.

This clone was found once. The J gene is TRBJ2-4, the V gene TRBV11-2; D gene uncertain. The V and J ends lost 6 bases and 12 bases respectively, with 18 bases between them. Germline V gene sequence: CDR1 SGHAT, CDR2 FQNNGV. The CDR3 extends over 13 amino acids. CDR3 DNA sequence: TGTGCCAGCAGTTATGCCTCGACTTCGTCTCAGTACTTC. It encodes CASSYASTSSQYF.